The rows below give T cell receptor beta chains drawn from one sample of a study of blood T cell repertoires in COVID-19. Profiling relied on immunoSEQ multiplex PCR, and the TCRdb table lists in-frame clones only, not all of them. Of 100,000 to 150,000 clones listed, 88% are singletons. Sequences were obtained from peripheral blood. The receptors stem from a human donor in a cohort sampled during active COVID-19. Both conserved end residues are part of each CDR3. The D gene is left open where the match is weak. For some rows the clone size is stated as once, few or many, or as a class when expanded; others skip it.

clone_size,v_call,d_call,cdr3_length,j_call,cdr3_aa,cdr3_nt
.,TRBV5-1,.,14,TRBJ2-7,CASSLEVSSYEQYF,TGCGCCAGCAGCTTGGAAGTTAGCTCCTACGAGCAGTACTTC
.,TRBV5-1,.,14,TRBJ2-7,CASSGDLLSYEQYF,TGCGCCAGCAGCGGGGACTTATTATCCTACGAGCAGTACTTC
once,TRBV24-1,TRBD1,15,TRBJ1-2,CATSDGQGATYGYTF,TGTGCCACCAGTGACGGACAGGGGGCGACCTATGGCTACACCTTC
.,TRBV7-6,TRBD1,15,TRBJ1-4,CASSLETGGDEKLFF,TGTGCCAGCAGCTTAGAGACAGGGGGCGATGAAAAACTGTTTTTT
.,TRBV3-1/TRBV3-2,.,17,TRBJ2-6,CASSQEWASSGANVLTF,TGTGCCAGCAGCCAAGAGTGGGCATCCTCTGGGGCCAACGTCCTGACTTTC
few,TRBV2,.,14,TRBJ1-1,CASRAGAHNTEAFF,TGTGCCAGCAGGGCAGGGGCTCATAACACTGAAGCTTTCTTT
once,TRBV27,TRBD1,13,TRBJ1-2,CASSPSRGLGYTF,TGTGCCAGCAGTCCGTCGAGGGGGCTCGGCTACACCTTC
.,TRBV30,.,12,TRBJ2-3,CAWEEVADTQYF,TGTGCCTGGGAAGAGGTAGCAGATACGCAGTATTTT
.,TRBV6-7,TRBD1,18,TRBJ2-3,CAGSETQQGPDSTDTQYF,TGTGCCGGCTCGGAGACACAACAGGGGCCGGATAGCACAGATACGCAGTATTTT
.,TRBV11-3,TRBD1,14,TRBJ2-7,CASSQGQGASEQYF,TGTGCCAGCAGCCAAGGACAGGGGGCAAGCGAGCAGTACTTC
.,TRBV5-1,TRBD1,14,TRBJ2-1,CASSTAGGLYEQFF,TGCGCCAGCAGCACGGCAGGGGGCTTGTATGAGCAGTTCTTC
.,TRBV23-1,.,14,TRBJ2-3,CASSQDSRPDTQYF,TGCGCCAGCAGTCAAGACAGTCGGCCTGATACGCAGTATTTT
.,TRBV14,TRBD1,20,TRBJ1-1,CASSPSETGSVYYLNTEAFF,TGTGCCAGCAGCCCATCGGAGACAGGGAGTGTCTACTACCTTAACACTGAAGCTTTCTTT
.,TRBV28,.,15,TRBJ1-6,CASSPRGTGNSPLHF,TGTGCCAGCAGCCCGAGGGGGACGGGAAATTCACCCCTCCACTTT
.,TRBV27,TRBD1,15,TRBJ1-6,CASSLSGRGLSPLHF,TGTGCCAGCAGTTTATCGGGCAGGGGGCTTTCACCCCTCCACTTT
.,TRBV2,TRBD2,12,TRBJ2-1,CASGGEGVEQFF,TGTGCCAGCGGGGGGGAGGGAGTTGAGCAGTTCTTC
once,TRBV5-4,.,12,TRBJ1-4,CASSDSNEKLFF,TGTGCCAGCAGCGACTCTAATGAAAAACTGTTTTTT
.,TRBV5-1,TRBD1,14,TRBJ2-2,CASSLDRGSGELFF,TGCGCCAGCAGCTTGGACAGGGGGTCAGGGGAGCTGTTTTTT
.,TRBV10-1,TRBD1,15,TRBJ2-1,CASSPRDRAYNEQFF,TGCGCCAGCAGCCCCCGGGACAGGGCCTACAATGAGCAGTTCTTC
.,TRBV7-6,TRBD2,13,TRBJ2-5,CASSGLAAETQYF,TGTGCCAGCAGCGGACTAGCTGCGGAGACCCAGTACTTC
.,TRBV5-1,.,16,TRBJ2-3,CASSLVTGTSTDTQYF,TGCGCCAGCAGCTTGGTTACGGGTACAAGCACAGATACGCAGTATTTT
.,TRBV6-5,.,14,TRBJ2-3,CASSSSSTTDTQYF,TGTGCCAGCAGTTCATCTAGCACCACAGATACGCAGTATTTT